This T cell receptor beta chain was recovered during a study of blood T cell repertoires in COVID-19. The V end lost 5 bases, the J end lost 2 bases, and 16 bases lay between the germline ends. There are 15 residues in the CDR3. Germline CDR1 GTSNPN, CDR2 SVGIG (reference sequence). Some clones are missing from TCRdb's copy, which holds only in-frame ones; the method was immunoSEQ multiplex PCR. The repertoire holds about 180,000 clones, roughly 80% seen once, with approximately 14% in the top ten. The gene calls are TRBV30 and TRBJ1-5; D gene ambiguous. The sample was PBMCs or T cells enriched from blood (not recorded which). The source of this sequence is a man aged 60-69 years who had been exposed to COVID-19. The CDR3 DNA follows: TGTGCCTGGCAGAGGGCTGGAGCGGGCAATCAGCCCCAGCATTTT. Its translation: CAWQRAGAGNQPQHF.